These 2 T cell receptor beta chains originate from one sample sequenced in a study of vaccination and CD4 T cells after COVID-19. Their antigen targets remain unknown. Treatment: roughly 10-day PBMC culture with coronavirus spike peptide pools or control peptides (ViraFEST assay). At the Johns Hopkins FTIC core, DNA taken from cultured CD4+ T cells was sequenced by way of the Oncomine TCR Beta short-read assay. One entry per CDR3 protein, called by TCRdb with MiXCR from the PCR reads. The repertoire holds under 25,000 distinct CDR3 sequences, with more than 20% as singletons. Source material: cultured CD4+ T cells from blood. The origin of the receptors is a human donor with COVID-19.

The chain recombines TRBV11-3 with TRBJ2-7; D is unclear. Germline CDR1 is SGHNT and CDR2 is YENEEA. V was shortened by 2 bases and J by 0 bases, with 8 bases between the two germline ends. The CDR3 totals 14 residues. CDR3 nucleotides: TGTGCCAGCAGCTTATCCCAGGACTCCTACGAGCAGTACTTC. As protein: CASSLSQDSYEQYF.

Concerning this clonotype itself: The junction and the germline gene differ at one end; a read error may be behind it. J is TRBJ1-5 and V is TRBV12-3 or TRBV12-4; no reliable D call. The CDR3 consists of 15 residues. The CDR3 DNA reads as TGTGCCAGCGGTTTGAGTGTGGGGAACAATCAGCCCCAGCATTTT. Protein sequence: CASGLSVGNNQPQHF.